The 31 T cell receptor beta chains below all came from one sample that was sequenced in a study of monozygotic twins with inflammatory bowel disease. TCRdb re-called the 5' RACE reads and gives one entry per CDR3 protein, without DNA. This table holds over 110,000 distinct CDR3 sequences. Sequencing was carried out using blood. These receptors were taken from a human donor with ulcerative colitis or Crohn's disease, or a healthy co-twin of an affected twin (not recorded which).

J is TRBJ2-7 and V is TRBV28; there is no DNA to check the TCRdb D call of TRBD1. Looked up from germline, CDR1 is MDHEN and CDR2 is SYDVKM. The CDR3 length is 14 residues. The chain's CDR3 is CASSLGRGPYEQYF.

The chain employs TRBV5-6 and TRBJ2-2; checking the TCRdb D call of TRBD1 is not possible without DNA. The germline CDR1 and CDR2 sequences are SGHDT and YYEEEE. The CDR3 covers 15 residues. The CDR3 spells CASSFGTGSTGELFF.

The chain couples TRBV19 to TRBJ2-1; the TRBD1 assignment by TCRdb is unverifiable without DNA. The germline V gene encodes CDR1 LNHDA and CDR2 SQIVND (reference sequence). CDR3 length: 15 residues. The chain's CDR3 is CASSSRDSGGNEQFF.

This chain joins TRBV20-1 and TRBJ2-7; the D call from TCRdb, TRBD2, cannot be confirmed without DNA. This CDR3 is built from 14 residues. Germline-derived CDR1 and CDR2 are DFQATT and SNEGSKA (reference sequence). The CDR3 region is CSAEKRAASYEQYF.

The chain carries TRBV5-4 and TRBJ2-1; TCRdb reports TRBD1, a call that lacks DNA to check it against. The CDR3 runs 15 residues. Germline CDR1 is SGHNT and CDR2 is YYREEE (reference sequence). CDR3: CASSSPGQGANEQFF. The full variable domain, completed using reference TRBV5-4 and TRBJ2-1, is ETGVTQSPTHLIKTRGQQVTLRCSSQSGHNTVSWYQQALGQGPQFIFQYYREEENGRGNFPPRFSGLQFPNYSSELNVNALELDDSALYLCASSSPGQGANEQFFGPGTRLTVL.

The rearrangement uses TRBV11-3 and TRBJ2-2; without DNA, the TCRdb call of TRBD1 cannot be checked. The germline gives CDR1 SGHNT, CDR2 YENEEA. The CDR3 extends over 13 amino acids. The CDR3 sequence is CASNSGSHGELFF.

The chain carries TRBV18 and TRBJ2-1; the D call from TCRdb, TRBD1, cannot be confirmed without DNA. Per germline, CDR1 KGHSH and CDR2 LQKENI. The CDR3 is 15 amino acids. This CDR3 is CASSPTGGIDNEQFF.

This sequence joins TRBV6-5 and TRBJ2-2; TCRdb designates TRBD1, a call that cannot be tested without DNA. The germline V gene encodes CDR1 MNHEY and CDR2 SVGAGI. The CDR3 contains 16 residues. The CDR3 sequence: CASSYWAGAGTGELFF.

CDR3 loop: CASRRNKEPYYGYTF. The chain has TRBV27 and TRBJ1-2. The CDR3 is made up of 15 amino acids. The germline CDR1 and CDR2 sequences are MNHEY and SMNVEV (reference sequence).

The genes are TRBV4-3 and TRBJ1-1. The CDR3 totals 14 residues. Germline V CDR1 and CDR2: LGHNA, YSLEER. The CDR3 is CASSQDTTNTEAFF.

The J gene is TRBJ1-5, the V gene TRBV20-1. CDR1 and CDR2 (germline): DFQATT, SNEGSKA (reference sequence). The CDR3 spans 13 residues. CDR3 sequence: CSARVASNQPQHF.

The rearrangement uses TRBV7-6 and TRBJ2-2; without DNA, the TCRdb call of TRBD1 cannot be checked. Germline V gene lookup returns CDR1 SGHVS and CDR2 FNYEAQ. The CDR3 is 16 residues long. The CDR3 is CASSLRPGTGAGELFF. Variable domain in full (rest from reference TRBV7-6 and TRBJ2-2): GAGVSQSPRYKVTKRGQDVALRCDPISGHVSLYWYRQALGQGPEFLTYFNYEAQQDKSGLPNDRFSAERPEGSISTLTIQRTEQRDSAMYRCASSLRPGTGAGELFFGEGSRLTVL.

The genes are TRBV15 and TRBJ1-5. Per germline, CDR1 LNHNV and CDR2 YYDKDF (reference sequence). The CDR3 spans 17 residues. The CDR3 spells CATSREGLETSNQPQHF.

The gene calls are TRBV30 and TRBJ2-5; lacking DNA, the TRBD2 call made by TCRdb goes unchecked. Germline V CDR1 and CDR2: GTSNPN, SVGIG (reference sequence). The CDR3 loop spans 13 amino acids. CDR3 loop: CAARGAARETQYF.

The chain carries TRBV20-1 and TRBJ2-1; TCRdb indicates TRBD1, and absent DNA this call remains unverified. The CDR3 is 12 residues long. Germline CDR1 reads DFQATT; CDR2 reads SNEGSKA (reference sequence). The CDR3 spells CSAEGVDNEQFF.

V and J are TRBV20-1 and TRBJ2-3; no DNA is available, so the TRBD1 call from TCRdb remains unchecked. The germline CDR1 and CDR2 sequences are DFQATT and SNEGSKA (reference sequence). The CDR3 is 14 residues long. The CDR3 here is CSAGDRGRGDTQYF.

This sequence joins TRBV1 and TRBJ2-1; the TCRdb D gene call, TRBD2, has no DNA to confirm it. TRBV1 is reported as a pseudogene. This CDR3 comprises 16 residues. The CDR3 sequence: CTSSHQLAGEDNEQFF.

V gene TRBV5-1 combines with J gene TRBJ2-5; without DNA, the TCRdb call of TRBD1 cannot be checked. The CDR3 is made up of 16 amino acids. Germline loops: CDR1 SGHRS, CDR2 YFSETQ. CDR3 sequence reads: CASSTGQGDLKETQYF.

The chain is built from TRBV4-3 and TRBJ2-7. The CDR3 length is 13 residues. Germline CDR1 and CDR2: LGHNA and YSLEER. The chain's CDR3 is CASSQDGYYEQYF.

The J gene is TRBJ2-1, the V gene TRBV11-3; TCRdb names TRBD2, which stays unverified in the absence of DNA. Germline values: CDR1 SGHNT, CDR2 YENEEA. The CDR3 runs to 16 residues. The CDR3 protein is CASSPGGLAGRDEQFF.

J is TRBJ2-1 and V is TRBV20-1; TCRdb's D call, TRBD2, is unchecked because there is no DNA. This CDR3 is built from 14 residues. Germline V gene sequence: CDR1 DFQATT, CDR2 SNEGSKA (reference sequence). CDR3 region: CSAPPSLSYNEQFF.

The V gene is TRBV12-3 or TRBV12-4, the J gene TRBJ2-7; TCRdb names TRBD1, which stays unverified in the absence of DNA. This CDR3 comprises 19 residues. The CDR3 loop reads CASSPFRYRSEGSSYEQYF.

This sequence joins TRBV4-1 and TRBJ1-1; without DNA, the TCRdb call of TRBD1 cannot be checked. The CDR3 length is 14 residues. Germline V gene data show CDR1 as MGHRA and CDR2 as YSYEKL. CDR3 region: CASSHPLSNTEAFF.

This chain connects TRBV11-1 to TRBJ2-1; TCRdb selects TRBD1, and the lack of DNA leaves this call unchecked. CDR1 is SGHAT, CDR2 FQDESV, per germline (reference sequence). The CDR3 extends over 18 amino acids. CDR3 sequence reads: CASSFLVRHGGTYNEQFF.

Here the CDR3 reads CSARDRGFEQYF. The J gene is TRBJ2-7, the V gene TRBV20-1. The germline V gene encodes CDR1 DFQATT and CDR2 SNEGSKA (reference sequence). The CDR3 has 12 residues.

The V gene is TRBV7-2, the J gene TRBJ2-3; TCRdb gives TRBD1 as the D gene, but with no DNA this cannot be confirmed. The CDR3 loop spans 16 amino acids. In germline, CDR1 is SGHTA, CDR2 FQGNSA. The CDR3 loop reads CASSLAGQGARDTQYF.

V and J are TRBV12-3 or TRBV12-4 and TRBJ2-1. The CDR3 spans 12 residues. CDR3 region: CASITGMGEQFF.

The CDR3 spells CASSPTGTRITPTQYF. The rearrangement joins TRBV5-4 to TRBJ2-3; TCRdb's assignment of TRBD2 cannot be checked, as there is no DNA. CDR3 length: 16 amino acids. Per the germline V gene, CDR1 is SGHNT and CDR2 is YYREEE (reference sequence). Full variable domain (rest looked up from reference TRBV5-4 and TRBJ2-3): ETGVTQSPTHLIKTRGQQVTLRCSSQSGHNTVSWYQQALGQGPQFIFQYYREEENGRGNFPPRFSGLQFPNYSSELNVNALELDDSALYLCASSPTGTRITPTQYFGPGTRLTVL.

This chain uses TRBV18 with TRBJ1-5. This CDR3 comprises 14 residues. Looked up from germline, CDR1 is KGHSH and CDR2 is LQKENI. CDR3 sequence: CASSMGLDGQPQHF.

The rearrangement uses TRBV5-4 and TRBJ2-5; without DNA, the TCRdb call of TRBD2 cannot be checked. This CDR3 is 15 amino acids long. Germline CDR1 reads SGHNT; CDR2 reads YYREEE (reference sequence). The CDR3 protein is CASSFRSHAGETQYF.

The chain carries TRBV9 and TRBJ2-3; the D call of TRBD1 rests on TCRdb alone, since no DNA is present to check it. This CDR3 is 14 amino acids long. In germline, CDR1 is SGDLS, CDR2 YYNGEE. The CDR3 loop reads CASSVQGRTDTQYF.